The 18 T cell receptor beta chains below come from one sample, sequenced in a study of metastatic and nonmetastatic thyroid tumors. No treatment had been given to any patient before thyroid surgery. TCRdb reanalyzed the PCR reads via MiXCR. The repertoire includes 85,000 to 100,000 clones, 9.5% to 15% of them detected once, and 11% sits in the top ten. Material: blood. Source of these receptors: a female donor with papillary thyroid cancer or a benign thyroid nodule (not recorded which). Some clones in this sample may be carry-over from other donors' samples.

This clone was counted many times. The V and J genes are TRBV20-1 and TRBJ2-3; 13 bases fit TRBD2. Losses at the gene ends were 6 bases for V and 4 bases for J; bases not matched to a gene: 4. Germline CDR1 reads DFQATT; CDR2 reads SNEGSKA (reference sequence). The CDR3 sequence is 14 residues long. CDR3 sequence: CSAPGLAGSDTQYF. DNA for the CDR3: TGCAGTGCACCGGGACTAGCGGGATCAGATACGCAGTATTTT.

The chain joins TRBV4-3 to TRBJ1-2; a weak D match, TRBD1 (5 bases). With 0 bases removed from V and 4 bases from J, the gap between germline ends came to 15 bases. Germline-derived CDR1 and CDR2 are LGHNA and YSLEER. The CDR3 has 16 amino acids. The CDR3 protein is CASSQDPRASIYGYTF. The CDR3 coding sequence is TGCGCCAGCAGCCAAGATCCCAGGGCCTCGATCTATGGCTACACCTTC.

This clone has a count of ten or more. This chain joins TRBV9 and TRBJ2-3, with D possibly being TRBD2 (7 bases). V gave up 0 bases and J gave up 2 bases, with 19 bases separating them. Germline V gene lookup returns CDR1 SGDLS and CDR2 YYNGEE. The CDR3 extends over 18 amino acids. CDR3 coding DNA: TGTGCCAGCAGCGTAGTGGGCGGGGGCCCCCTCCCCACAGATACGCAGTATTTT. This sequence encodes CASSVVGGGPLPTDTQYF. Looking up the rest from reference TRBV9 and TRBJ2-3 gives the full variable domain: DSGVTQTPKHLITATGQRVTLRCSPRSGDLSVYWYQQSLDQGLQFLIQYYNGEERAKGNILERFSAQQFPDLHSELNLSSLELGDSALYFCASSVVGGGPLPTDTQYFGPGTRLTVL.

The table lists this clone with a few counts. A much larger clone sits a single nucleotide away, making a read error possible. V gene TRBV30 combines with J gene TRBJ1-1, with D possibly being TRBD1 (6 bases). CDR1 is GTSNPN, CDR2 SVGIG, per germline (reference sequence). The CDR3 consists of 12 residues. The DNA for the CDR3 is TGTGCCTGGAGGTTTGACAGGACTGGAGCTTTCTTT. This encodes CAWRFDRTGAFF.

This clone was observed at least ten times. The chain couples TRBV30 to TRBJ1-3; no reliable D call. CDR1 is GTSNPN, CDR2 SVGIG, per germline (reference sequence). This CDR3 has 12 amino acids. V lost 0 bases and J lost 4, with 4 bases in between. The CDR3: CAWSVPGNTIYF. The DNA for the CDR3 is TGTGCCTGGAGTGTACCCGGAAACACCATATATTTT.

The table lists this clone with many counts. The chain links TRBV18 to TRBJ2-7, with D possibly being TRBD1 (5 bases). V gave up 2 bases and J gave up 0 bases, with 8 bases separating them. The CDR3 is 14 residues long. Germline-derived CDR1 and CDR2 are KGHSH and LQKENI. The CDR3 DNA reads as TGTGCCAGCTCACCAGCGGACATCTCCTACGAGCAGTACTTC. Residues: CASSPADISYEQYF.

This clone was detected ten times or more. The V gene is TRBV6-1, the J gene TRBJ1-6; weak D call: TRBD1 (5 bases). Germline CDR1 reads MNHNS; CDR2 reads SASEGT. Trimming took 6 bases from V and 5 from J, leaving 14 bases between them. The CDR3 is 15 amino acids. CDR3 in DNA: TGTGCCAGCAGCGACTCAGGGAGGCATAATTCACCCCTCCACTTT. This codes for CASSDSGRHNSPLHF.

This clone was seen more than once but under ten times. This may be a read error: a much more frequent sequence differs by one nucleotide. The rearrangement links TRBV10-3 to TRBJ2-3; 7 bases are a match to TRBD1. Germline V gene lookup returns CDR1 ENHRY and CDR2 SYGVKD. The CDR3 has 16 amino acids. The CDR3, as DNA: TGTGCCACCAGTGAGCAATTAGGACAGGTCACAGATACGCAGTATTTT. Protein: CATSEQLGQVTDTQYF.

This clone was counted ten times or more. V and J are TRBV6-6 and TRBJ2-7; TRBD2 agrees at 9 bases. Per the germline V gene, CDR1 is MNHNY and CDR2 is SVGAGI (reference sequence). CDR3 length: 18 residues. V lost 6 bases to trimming and J lost 0 bases; unmatched junction nucleotides: 15. This CDR3 reads CASRTELAGRSFSYEQYF. The DNA of the CDR3 is TGTGCCAGCAGGACGGAGCTAGCGGGACGTTCCTTCTCCTACGAGCAGTACTTC.

This clone was found many times. This chain links TRBV4-1 with TRBJ1-1; D uncertain. This CDR3 is built from 14 residues. Germline V gene lookup returns CDR1 MGHRA and CDR2 YSYEKL. V was clipped by 2 bases and J by 1 base, with 8 bases between them. CDR3 DNA: TGCGCCAGCAGCCAATGGGCGAGGAACACTGAAGCTTTCTTT. It is translated as CASSQWARNTEAFF.

In its sample, this clone was seen many times. The CDR3 bases are TGTGCCACCAGCACTTCTGACCTAGGAAACACCATATATTTT. Its translation: CATSTSDLGNTIYF. J is TRBJ1-3 and V is TRBV15; the D is unclear. Trimming shortened V by 4 bases and J by 4 bases, and 11 bases separated the two germline ends. From germline, CDR1 is LNHNV and CDR2 YYDKDF (reference sequence). The CDR3 covers 14 residues.

Worth noting for this clone: Since a much larger clone is just one base distant, this may be a read error. J is TRBJ2-7 and V is TRBV19; 7 bases align to TRBD1. The CDR3 contains 15 residues. Germline V lookup: CDR1 LNHDA, CDR2 SQIVND (reference sequence). J lost 0 bases, V lost 9 bases, and 11 bases had no gene match. The CDR3: CASRLTGSSSYEQYF. CDR3 DNA: TGTGCCAGCCGTCTGACAGGGTCCAGCTCCTACGAGCAGTACTTC.

Ten or more counts support this clone. This sequence joins TRBV7-2 and TRBJ2-1; 11 nucleotides match TRBD2. This CDR3 region has 15 residues. Germline V gives CDR1 SGHTA, CDR2 FQGNSA. With V trimmed by 6 bases and J by 0 bases, 1 base remained unmatched. CDR3 sequence (DNA): TGTGCCAGCAGGACTAGCGGGACCTCCTACAATGAGCAGTTCTTC. Protein: CASRTSGTSYNEQFF.

About this clone itself: Given the absence of the conserved phenylalanine or tryptophan at the CDR3 end, a read error is likely. The V and J genes are TRBV20-1 and TRBJ2-1, with 13 bases that match TRBD2. J gave up 10 bases and V 7 bases, and 13 bases lay outside the gene matches. Germline V CDR1 and CDR2: DFQATT, SNEGSKA (reference sequence). The CDR3 consists of 15 residues. The CDR3 bases are TGCAGTGATAGCTCCACTAGCGGGAGGGCCCGAGAGCAGTTCTTA. The encoded protein is CSDSSTSGRAREQFL.

This clone came up many times. The rearrangement joins TRBV5-1 to TRBJ1-4; the match to TRBD1 covers 7 bases. The V and J ends lost 0 bases and 4 bases, in that order; junction bases with no gene match: 3. Germline-derived CDR1 and CDR2 are SGHRS and YFSETQ. The CDR3 loop spans 15 amino acids. The CDR3 region is CASSLVGGRNEKLFF. The CDR3 DNA reads as TGCGCCAGCAGCTTGGTAGGGGGCCGTAATGAAAAACTGTTTTTT.

Details on this clone: The junction differs from germline at one of its ends, possibly a read error. The genes are TRBV7-2 and TRBJ2-1; no definite D call. Per the germline V gene, CDR1 is SGHTA and CDR2 is FQGNSA. This CDR3 comprises 15 residues. The chain's CDR3 is CASSLARERGNERFF. In DNA, the CDR3 is TGTGCCAGCAGCTTAGCGCGTGAGCGTGGGAATGAGCGGTTCTTC. The full variable domain, in which reference TRBV7-2 and TRBJ2-1 provide the parts outside the CDR3, is GAGVSQSPSNKVTEKGKDVELRCDPISGHTALYWYRQSLGQGLEFLIYFQGNSAPDKSGLPSDRFSAERTGGSVSTLTIQRTQQEDSAVYLCASSLARERGNERFFGPGTRLTVL.

Details on this clone: This clone may be a read error of a much larger clone one base away. The chain combines TRBV20-1 with TRBJ1-1; D may be TRBD1 (6 bases). The CDR3 extends over 13 amino acids. Per germline, CDR1 DFQATT and CDR2 SNEGSKA (reference sequence). This CDR3 reads CSARDTWDTEDFF. The CDR3 DNA reads TGCAGTGCTAGGGACACGTGGGACACTGAAGATTTCTTT.

This clone was seen ten or more times. CDR3 sequence (DNA): TGTGCCAGCAGACAGGACGGAAGTAGCACAGATACGCAGTATTTT. This codes for CASRQDGSSTDTQYF. This chain connects TRBV6-1 to TRBJ2-3; tentative D call: TRBD1 (5 bases). The CDR3 sequence is 15 residues long. The germline gives CDR1 MNHNS, CDR2 SASEGT. V was clipped by 6 bases and J by 0 bases, with 13 bases between them.